Presented here are 7 T cell receptor beta chains from one specimen sequenced in a study of human T cells and chemical hapten exposure. Time point given: patch test 2, 6 weeks after DPC sensitization. The treatment is: therapeutic diphenylcyclopropenone sensitization with weekly scalp DPC. In TCRdb, the RACE reads were re-called with MiXCR into one record per CDR3 protein. Of about 40,000 distinct CDR3 sequences in the sample, 3% to 4% are singletons; the top ten hold about 6.2%. The starting material was whole blood, obtained in connection with sensitization to the hapten diphenylcyclopropenone (DPC). The receptors come from a middle-aged man with alopecia areata. Some clones in this sample may be carry-over from other donors' samples.

The sample holds many counts of this clonotype. This chain links TRBV27 with TRBJ2-2; D gene unclear. Germline CDR1 MNHEY, CDR2 SMNVEV (reference sequence). V lost 6 bases to trimming and J lost 0 bases, with 11 bases between them. The CDR3 covers 15 residues. The CDR3 bases are TGTGCCAGCAGCCAGAGCTCCGCGAACACCGGGGAGCTGTTTTTT. This sequence encodes CASSQSSANTGELFF.

The chain employs TRBV30 and TRBJ1-1, with 11 nucleotides matching TRBD1. Germline CDR1 GTSNPN, CDR2 SVGIG (reference sequence). The CDR3 totals 14 residues. V was clipped by 2 bases and J by 5 bases; unmatched bases: 4. The CDR3: CAWSLGQGGTEAFF. The CDR3 nucleotides are TGTGCCTGGAGTCTGGGACAGGGGGGGACTGAAGCTTTCTTT.

This clonotype appeared many times. V and J are TRBV28 and TRBJ1-1; D is ambiguous. Germline values: CDR1 MDHEN, CDR2 SYDVKM. This CDR3 comprises 14 residues. Trimming shortened V by 3 bases and J by 0 bases, and 8 bases separated the two germline ends. CDR3 protein: CASSLMGLNTEAFF. The CDR3, as DNA: TGTGCCAGCAGTTTGATGGGGTTGAACACTGAAGCTTTCTTT.

This clonotype showed up many times. This sequence joins TRBV12-3 or TRBV12-4 and TRBJ1-1; D perhaps matches TRBD1 (5 bases). Trimming removed 6 bases at V and 0 bases at J, with 8 bases between. The CDR3 has 13 residues. The chain's CDR3 is CASRATVNTEAFF. For the CDR3, the DNA is TGTGCCAGCAGAGCGACAGTGAACACTGAAGCTTTCTTT.

This clonotype appeared many times. V usage is TRBV4-3 and J usage is TRBJ1-1; maybe TRBD1 (5 bases). V was cut by 3 bases and J by 7 bases, with 18 bases left in between. Germline CDR1 is LGHNA and CDR2 is YSLEER. This CDR3 is built from 15 residues. CDR3 DNA sequence: TGCGCCAGCAGCCAGAGGGACTCTTTTCAACGTGAAGCTTTCTTT. The encoded protein is CASSQRDSFQREAFF.

This clonotype was detected a few times. V is TRBV7-3 and J is TRBJ1-2; no clear D gene. The CDR3 totals 11 residues. Per germline, CDR1 SGHTA and CDR2 FQGTGA. Trimming cost V 8 bases and J 4 bases, with 8 bases left between them. The CDR3 is CASSEGYGYTF. CDR3 in DNA: TGTGCCAGCTCTGAGGGCTATGGCTACACCTTC.

This rearrangement joins TRBV6-6 to TRBJ2-7; 7 nucleotides agree with TRBD1. J gave up 2 bases and V 0 bases, and 1 base lay outside the gene matches. There are 14 residues in the CDR3. Per the germline V gene, CDR1 is MNHNY and CDR2 is SVGAGI (reference sequence). In DNA, the CDR3 is TGTGCCAGCAGTTACTCGGGACAGACCTACGAGCAGTACTTC. Protein sequence: CASSYSGQTYEQYF.